A selection of T cell receptor beta chains follows, all from one sample in a study of cytomegalovirus exposure and HLA in healthy donors. TCRdb's copy holds only in-frame clones and misses some; the assay was immunoSEQ multiplex PCR. The sample yields 150,000 to 200,000 clones, about 87% seen once. Sequenced input: PBMCs. The receptors originated from a woman younger than 35 in good health and CMV-seronegative. Each CDR3 is given with its conserved first and last residue. A D gene is named only where the DNA matches it firmly. Size values are once, few and many counts, or a class for expanded clones, and some rows have none.

clone_size d_call j_call v_call cdr3_nt cdr3_aa
NA NA TRBJ1-2 TRBV20-1 TGCAGTGCCGGGTCCGGAGGTGGCTACACCTTC CSAGSGGGYTF
NA TRBD2 TRBJ2-3 TRBV6-1 TGTGCCAGCAGTGATCCCAGGACTAGCGGGAGGTCAGATACGCAGTATTTT CASSDPRTSGRSDTQYF
few TRBD1 TRBJ1-1 TRBV5-1 TGCGCCAGCAGTACCGGACAGGGAGGGGGAGCTTTCTTT CASSTGQGGGAFF
NA NA TRBJ1-5 TRBV2 TGTGCCGGGCGAGATGGCAATCAGCCCCAGCATTTT CAGRDGNQPQHF
NA TRBD2 TRBJ2-3 TRBV10-2 TGCGCCAGTATAGGGGCGGGGGGGCCATTAGATACGCAGTATTTT CASIGAGGPLDTQYF
once TRBD1 TRBJ2-7 TRBV30 TGTGCCTGGAGTACAGGACAGGGGCGGTACGAGCAGTACTTC CAWSTGQGRYEQYF
NA TRBD1 TRBJ1-1 TRBV18 TGTGCCAGCTCACAGGGGGCCGACACTGAAGCTTTCTTT CASSQGADTEAFF
NA TRBD2 TRBJ2-1 TRBV7-3 TGTGCCAGCAGCGGGACTAGCGGAGTTACCTACAATGAGCAGTTCTTC CASSGTSGVTYNEQFF
once NA TRBJ2-5 TRBV4-1 TGCGCCAGCAGCCAAGATTTGGGGAGCCTAGACCAAGAGACCCAGTACTTC CASSQDLGSLDQETQYF
NA NA TRBJ1-5 TRBV27 TGTGCCAGCAGTAAGATCCCAGGGGGCAATCAGCCCCAGCATTTT CASSKIPGGNQPQHF
NA NA TRBJ2-5 TRBV5-1 TGCGCCAGCAGTTGGACAGATGGAGGAGAGACCCAGTACTTC CASSWTDGGETQYF
NA NA TRBJ1-5 TRBV6-5 TGTGCCAGCAGGGCCCCGGGGGGGGCCCGGCAGCCCCAGCATTTT CASRAPGGARQPQHF
NA NA TRBJ1-2 TRBV6-6 TGTGCCAGCACAGGGAGGGGGGGCTATGGCTACACCTTC CASTGRGGYGYTF
NA NA TRBJ2-1 TRBV9 TGTGCCAGCAGCACTGCCCCCCTAGAAACGAATGAGCAGTTCTTC CASSTAPLETNEQFF
NA TRBD2 TRBJ2-7 TRBV11-3 TGTGCCAGCAGCTTCGACGGGAGGGCAAAGTACGAGCAGTACTTC CASSFDGRAKYEQYF
NA NA TRBJ2-3 TRBV4-2 TGTGCCAGCAGCCAAGATGAGGGCCCCACAGATACGCAGTATTTT CASSQDEGPTDTQYF
NA TRBD1 TRBJ1-5 TRBV7-9 TGTGCCAGCAGCACCCAGGGGACAGGGGGCAATCAGCCCCAGCATTTT CASSTQGTGGNQPQHF